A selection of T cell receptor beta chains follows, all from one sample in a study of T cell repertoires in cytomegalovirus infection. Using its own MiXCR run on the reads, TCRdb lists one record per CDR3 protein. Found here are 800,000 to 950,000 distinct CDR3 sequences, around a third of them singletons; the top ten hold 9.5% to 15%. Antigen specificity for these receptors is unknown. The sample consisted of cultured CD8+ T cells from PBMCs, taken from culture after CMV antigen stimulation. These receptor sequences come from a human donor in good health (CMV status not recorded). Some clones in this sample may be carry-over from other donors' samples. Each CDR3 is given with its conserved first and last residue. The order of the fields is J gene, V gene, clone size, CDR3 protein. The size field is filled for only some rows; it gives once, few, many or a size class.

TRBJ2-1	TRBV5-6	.	CASSPGLAGGSRSYNEQFF
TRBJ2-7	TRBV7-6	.	CASVSPPEQYF
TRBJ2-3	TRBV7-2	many	CASSFSLTDTQYF
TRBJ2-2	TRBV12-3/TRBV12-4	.	CASSGMTGANTGELFF
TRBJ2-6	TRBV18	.	CASSPQGSYFSGTNVLTF
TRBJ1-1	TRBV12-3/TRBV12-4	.	CASSRLRGTNTEAFF
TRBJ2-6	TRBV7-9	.	CASSSPTGANVLTF
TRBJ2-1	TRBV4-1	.	CASSQVMDQADEQFF
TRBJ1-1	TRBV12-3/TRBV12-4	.	CASSFRGGRTEAFF
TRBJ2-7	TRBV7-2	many	CASRTGSSYEQYF
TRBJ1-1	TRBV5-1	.	CASTGGLEAFF
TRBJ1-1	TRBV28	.	CASSSGHTRGSEAFF
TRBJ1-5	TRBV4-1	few	CASSQDRRQPQHF
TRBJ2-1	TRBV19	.	CASSPRGSNEQFF
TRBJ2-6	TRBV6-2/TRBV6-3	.	CASSPAGRGNTQAGANVLTF
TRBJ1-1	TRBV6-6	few	CASDTMGTEAFF
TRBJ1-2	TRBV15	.	CATSRDKGAESLNYGYTF
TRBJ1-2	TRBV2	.	CASWGIIDYGYTF
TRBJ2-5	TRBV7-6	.	CASRVGGEGETQYF
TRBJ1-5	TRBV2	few	CASSERGYSNQPQHF
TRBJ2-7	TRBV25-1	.	CASSLDGLASEQYF
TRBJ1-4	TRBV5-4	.	CASSSWTAGSEKLFF
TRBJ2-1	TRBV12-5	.	CASKGAGAEGGYNEQFF
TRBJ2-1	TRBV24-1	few	CATHGTDNPNEQFF
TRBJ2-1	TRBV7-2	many	CASSLEGVSYNEQFF
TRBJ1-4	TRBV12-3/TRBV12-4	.	CASSHVQGPSNEKLFF
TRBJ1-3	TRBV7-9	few	CASSLGPAASGNTIYF
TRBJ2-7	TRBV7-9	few	CASSWTGREQYF
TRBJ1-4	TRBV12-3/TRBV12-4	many	CASSSQGGWNEKLFF
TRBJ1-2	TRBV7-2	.	CASSLWRDGYTF
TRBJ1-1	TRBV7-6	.	CASSTSPGLEAFF
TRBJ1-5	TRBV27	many	CASSLSGFNQPQHF
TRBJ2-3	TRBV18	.	CASSPPQGTDTQYF
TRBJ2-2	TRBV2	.	CARNRDQGTGELFF
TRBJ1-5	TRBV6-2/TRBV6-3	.	CASSWLSNQPQHF
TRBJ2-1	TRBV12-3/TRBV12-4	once	CASNMQGRSYNEQFF
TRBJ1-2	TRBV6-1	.	CASRSVTGLTLRANYGYTF
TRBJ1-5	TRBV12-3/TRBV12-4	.	CASSLAWQDNQPQHF
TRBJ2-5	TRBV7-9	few	CASSFLTSGELKETQYF
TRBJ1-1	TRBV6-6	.	CSSSPPNTEAFF
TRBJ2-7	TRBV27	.	CASRVQSAYEQYF
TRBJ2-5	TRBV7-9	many	CASSLTSRGETQYF
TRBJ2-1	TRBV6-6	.	CASSKLSSYNEQFF
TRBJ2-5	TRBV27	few	CATNGGETQYF
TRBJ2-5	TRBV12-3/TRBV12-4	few	CASRPTDSQETQYF
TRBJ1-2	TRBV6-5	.	CASSYFGTQGAGGYTF
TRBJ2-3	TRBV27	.	CASSLSPLDTQYF
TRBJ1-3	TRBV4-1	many	CASSQELNGNTIYF
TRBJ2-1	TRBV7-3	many	CASSLGTGSYNEQFF
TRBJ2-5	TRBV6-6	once	CASSFQGGGGLQETQYF